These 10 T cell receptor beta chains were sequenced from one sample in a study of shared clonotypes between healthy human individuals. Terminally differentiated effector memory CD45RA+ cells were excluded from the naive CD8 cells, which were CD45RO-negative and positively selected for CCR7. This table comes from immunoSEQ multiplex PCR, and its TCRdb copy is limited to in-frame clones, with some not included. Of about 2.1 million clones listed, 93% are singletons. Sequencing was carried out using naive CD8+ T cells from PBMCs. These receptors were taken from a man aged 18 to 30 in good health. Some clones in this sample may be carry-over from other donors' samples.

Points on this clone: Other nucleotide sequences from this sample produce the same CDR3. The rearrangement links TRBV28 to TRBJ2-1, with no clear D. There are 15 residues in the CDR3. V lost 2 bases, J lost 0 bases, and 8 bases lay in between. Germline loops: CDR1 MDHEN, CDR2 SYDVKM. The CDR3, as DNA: TGTGCCAGCAGTTTACTTAGATCCTCCTACAATGAGCAGTTCTTC. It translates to CASSLLRSSYNEQFF.

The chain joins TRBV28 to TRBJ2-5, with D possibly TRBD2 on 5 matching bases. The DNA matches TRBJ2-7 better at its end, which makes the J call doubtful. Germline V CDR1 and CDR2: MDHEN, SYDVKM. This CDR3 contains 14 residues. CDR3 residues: CASSFQAELYEQYF. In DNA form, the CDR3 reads TGTGCCAGCAGTTTCCAAGCGGAGCTTTACGAGCAGTACTTC.

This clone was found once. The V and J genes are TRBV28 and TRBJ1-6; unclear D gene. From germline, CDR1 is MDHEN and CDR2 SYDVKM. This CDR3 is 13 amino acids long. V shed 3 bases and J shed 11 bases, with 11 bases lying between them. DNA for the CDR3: TGTGCCAGCAGTTTCCCTTCGGGAACACCCCTCCACTTT. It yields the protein CASSFPSGTPLHF.

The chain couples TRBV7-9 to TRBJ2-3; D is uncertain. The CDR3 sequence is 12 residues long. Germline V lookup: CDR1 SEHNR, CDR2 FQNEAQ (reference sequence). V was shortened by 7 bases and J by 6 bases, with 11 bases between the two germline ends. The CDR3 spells CASTGTPDTQYF. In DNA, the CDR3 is TGTGCCAGCACCGGCACCCCCGATACGCAGTATTTT. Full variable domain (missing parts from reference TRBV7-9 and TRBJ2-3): DTGVSQNPRHKITKRGQNVTFRCDPISEHNRLYWYRQTLGQGPEFLTYFQNEAQLEKSRLLSDRFSAERPKGSFSTLEIQRTEQGDSAMYLCASTGTPDTQYFGPGTRLTVL.

The CDR3 protein is CASSESGGTPYEQYF. The CDR3 DNA reads as TGCGCCAGCAGTGAGTCGGGGGGGACCCCCTACGAGCAGTACTTC. V is TRBV10-2 and J is TRBJ2-7; 7 nucleotides agree with TRBD2. With 0 bases clipped from V and 2 bases from J, the junction kept 4 bases outside the gene matches. The CDR3 length is 15 residues. Looked up from germline, CDR1 is WSHSY and CDR2 is SAAADI.

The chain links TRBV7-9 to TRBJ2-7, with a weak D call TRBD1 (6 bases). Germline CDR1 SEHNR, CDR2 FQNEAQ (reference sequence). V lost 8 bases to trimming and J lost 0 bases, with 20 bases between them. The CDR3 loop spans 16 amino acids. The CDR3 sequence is CASELLGGDHSYEQYF. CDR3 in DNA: TGTGCCAGCGAGCTACTAGGGGGAGACCACTCCTACGAGCAGTACTTC.

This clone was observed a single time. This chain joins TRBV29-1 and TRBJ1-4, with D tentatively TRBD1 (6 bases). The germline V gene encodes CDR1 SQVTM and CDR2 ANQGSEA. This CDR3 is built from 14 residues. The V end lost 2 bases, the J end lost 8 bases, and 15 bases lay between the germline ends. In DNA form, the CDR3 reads TGCAGCGTTGAATCGGGGACATTGTCGGAAAAACTGTTTTTT. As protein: CSVESGTLSEKLFF.

CDR3 in DNA: TGTGCCAGCAGCTTGGGGGACAGGGGTTATAGCAATCAGCCCCAGCATTTT. As protein: CASSLGDRGYSNQPQHF. This chain links TRBV7-2 with TRBJ1-5; 10 bases fit TRBD1. Per the germline V gene, CDR1 is SGHTA and CDR2 is FQGNSA. This CDR3 contains 17 residues. J gave up 0 bases and V 3 bases, and 5 bases lay outside the gene matches. Using reference TRBV7-2 and TRBJ1-5 for the parts outside the CDR3, the full variable domain is GAGVSQSPSNKVTEKGKDVELRCDPISGHTALYWYRQSLGQGLEFLIYFQGNSAPDKSGLPSDRFSAERTGGSVSTLTIQRTQQEDSAVYLCASSLGDRGYSNQPQHFGDGTRLSIL.

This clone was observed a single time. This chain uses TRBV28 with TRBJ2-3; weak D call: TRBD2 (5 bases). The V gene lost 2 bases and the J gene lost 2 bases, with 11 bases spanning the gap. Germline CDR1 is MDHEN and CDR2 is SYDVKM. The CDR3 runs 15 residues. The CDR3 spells CASSLIDGVTDTQYF. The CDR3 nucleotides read TGTGCCAGCAGTTTAATTGACGGGGTCACAGATACGCAGTATTTT.

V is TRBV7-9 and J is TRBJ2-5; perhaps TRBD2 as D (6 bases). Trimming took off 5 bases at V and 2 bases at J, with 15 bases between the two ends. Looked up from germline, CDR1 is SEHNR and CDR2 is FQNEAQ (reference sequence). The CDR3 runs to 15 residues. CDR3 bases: TGTGCCAGCAGCCTCGGGTCGGGAGAACAAGAGACCCAGTACTTC. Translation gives CASSLGSGEQETQYF.